The 9 T cell receptor beta chains in this list originate from one sample, sequenced in a study of vaccination and CD4 T cells after COVID-19. The treatment is: approximately 11-day PBMC culture with coronavirus spike peptide pools or control peptides (ViraFEST assay). These receptors have no known antigen. The Oncomine TCR Beta short-read assay was applied to DNA of cultured CD4+ T cells. MiXCR, run by TCRdb on the PCR reads, gives a single entry per CDR3 protein. The sample holds about 20,000 distinct CDR3 sequences; 55% are singletons and the top ten take about 7.5%. The material sequenced was CD4+ T cells from blood, cultured in vitro. These receptors were obtained from a human donor who had recovered from COVID-19.

This clonotype was seen a handful of times. J is TRBJ2-1 and V is TRBV7-9; 8 bases align to TRBD2. CDR3 length equals 17 residues. Germline CDR1 and CDR2: SEHNR and FQNEAQ (reference sequence). V dropped 0 bases and J dropped 7; count of bases not matched to a gene: 11. The CDR3 DNA reads as TGTGCCAGCAGCTTAGCGGTGGGACTAGGACCGAAGAATGAGCAGTTCTTC. Translated: CASSLAVGLGPKNEQFF. The full variable domain, rest sourced from reference TRBV7-9 and TRBJ2-1, is DTGVSQNPRHKITKRGQNVTFRCDPISEHNRLYWYRQTLGQGPEFLTYFQNEAQLEKSRLLSDRFSAERPKGSFSTLEIQRTEQGDSAMYLCASSLAVGLGPKNEQFFGPGTRLTVL.

This chain connects TRBV19 to TRBJ1-2; tentative D call: TRBD1 (5 bases). This CDR3 comprises 13 residues. Trimming removed 3 bases at V and 4 bases at J, with 9 bases between. Germline CDR1 LNHDA, CDR2 SQIVND (reference sequence). The CDR3 sequence is CASSMGPRYGYTF. CDR3 sequence (DNA): TGTGCCAGTAGTATGGGACCCCGCTATGGCTACACCTTC. Combining the CDR3 with reference TRBV19 and TRBJ1-2 gives the whole variable domain DGGITQSPKYLFRKEGQNVTLSCEQNLNHDAMYWYRQDPGQGLRLIYYSQIVNDFQKGDIAEGYSVSREKKESFPLTVTSAQKNPTAFYLCASSMGPRYGYTFGSGTRLTVV.

The chain uses TRBV4-2 and TRBJ2-3; D gene ambiguous. The CDR3 runs 16 residues. V was cut by 0 bases and J by 2 bases, with 12 bases left in between. The germline gives CDR1 LGHNA, CDR2 YNFKEQ. The CDR3 spells CASSQEWRRDTDTQYF. The CDR3 DNA follows: TGTGCCAGCAGCCAAGAGTGGCGGAGAGACACAGATACGCAGTATTTT.

This clonotype was seen more than once but under ten times. The rearrangement uses TRBV21-1 and TRBJ1-5. TRBV21-1 is marked as a pseudogene. This CDR3 region has 19 residues. CDR3 DNA sequence: TGTGCCAGCACCAACCCTGGGGGGGGGCAAGGGGCCCTCAATCAGCCCCAGCATTTT. Amino acid sequence: CASTNPGGGQGALNQPQHF.

This chain connects TRBV27 to TRBJ1-6; perhaps TRBD1 as D (5 bases). From germline, CDR1 is MNHEY and CDR2 SMNVEV (reference sequence). The V and J ends lost 4 bases and 0 bases respectively, with 7 bases between them. This CDR3 has 15 residues. DNA for the CDR3: TGTGCCAGCAGTTACAGGAGCTCCTATAATTCACCCCTCCACTTT. Its translation: CASSYRSSYNSPLHF.

Comments on this clonotype: Since the CDR3 does not end with the conserved phenylalanine or tryptophan, this likely comes from a read error. V is TRBV20-1 and J is TRBJ1-6; no firm D call. Germline loops: CDR1 DFQATT, CDR2 SNEGSKA (reference sequence). V was trimmed by 2 bases and J by 6 bases, leaving 8 bases between them. This CDR3 spans 13 amino acids. This chain's CDR3 is CSARREGNSPLHS. DNA for the CDR3: TGCAGTGCTAGAAGGGAGGGTAATTCACCCCTCCACTCT.

The chain employs TRBV11-1 and TRBJ2-1; no reliable D call. The CDR3 consists of 15 residues. CDR1 and CDR2 (germline): SGHAT, FQDESV (reference sequence). Trimming stripped 2 bases from V and 0 bases from J, with 8 bases between. This CDR3 reads CASSLTRNSYNEQFF. CDR3 nucleotide sequence: TGTGCCAGCAGCTTAACGAGAAACTCCTACAATGAGCAGTTCTTC.

The J gene is TRBJ1-2, the V gene TRBV6-1; D is possibly TRBD1 (6 bases). The CDR3 contains 14 residues. V gave up 7 bases and J gave up 4 bases, with 16 bases separating them. In germline, CDR1 is MNHNS, CDR2 SASEGT. The DNA for the CDR3 is TGTGCCAGCATTGGAGGGGGGATGGGCTATGGCTACACCTTC. Its translation: CASIGGGMGYGYTF.

The V call is TRBV25-1, the J call TRBJ2-2; D gene ambiguous. The CDR3 has 15 amino acids. V was shortened by 3 bases and J by 0 bases, with 8 bases between the two germline ends. The germline gives CDR1 MGHDK, CDR2 SYGVNS. CDR3 loop: CASSDPRSNTGELFF. CDR3 coding DNA: TGTGCCAGCAGTGATCCTAGATCGAACACCGGGGAGCTGTTTTTT.